This TCR beta chain stems from a study of beta chain features in type 1 diabetes. About the research overall: The samples had approximately 100,000,000 sorted cells examined in all. Whole-study results and caveats: Sequencing used cDNA, and cells with high TCR expression could therefore be over-represented.

In its sample, this clone was seen a few times. Its target is not known. Reverse transcription of all isolated RNA meant that expressed TCRB transcripts were sequenced. Assay: immunoSEQ multiplex PCR; the TCRdb copy retains only in-frame clones and omits some. Altogether under 300,000 clones are present, 25% to 30% being singletons, with the ten largest covering 4%. The V and J ends lost 6 bases and 1 base respectively, with 21 bases between them. Germline V lookup: CDR1 SGHDN, CDR2 FVKESK. The CDR3 contains 17 residues. This sequence joins TRBV14 and TRBJ1-1; no clear D. The sequenced material came from central memory CD4+ T cells from blood. This TCR derives from a man aged 25 to 40 in good health. In DNA form, the CDR3 reads TGTGCCAGCAGAGGAACCGGGAAGAATACTAAGAACACTGAAGCTTTCTTT. It specifies CASRGTGKNTKNTEAFF.